Listed here are 31 T cell receptor beta chains from one sample, sequenced in a study of cytomegalovirus exposure and HLA in healthy donors. The study ran its PCR with 60 Vbeta and 13 Jbeta primers. Assay: immunoSEQ multiplex PCR; the TCRdb copy retains only in-frame clones and omits some. The sample consists of 150,000 to 200,000 clones, approximately 78% of them appearing once. The material sequenced was PBMCs. These TCRs come from a woman in her late teens or twenties in good health and CMV-seronegative.

The chain is built from TRBV18 and TRBJ2-2; D might be TRBD1 (6 bases). The CDR3 runs to 15 residues. Looked up from germline, CDR1 is KGHSH and CDR2 is LQKENI. V shed 0 bases and J shed 5 bases, with 10 bases lying between them. CDR3 region: CASSPPDSLTGELFF. CDR3 in DNA: TGTGCCAGCTCACCACCGGACAGTCTAACCGGGGAGCTGTTTTTT.

The chain uses TRBV19 and TRBJ2-2, with D unclear. The CDR3 has 14 amino acids. Germline CDR1 is LNHDA and CDR2 is SQIVND (reference sequence). The ends were cut back, 5 bases at V and 2 bases at J, with 9 bases in the middle. The CDR3 DNA is TGTGCCAGTAGTCGGGTCCTCAACACCGGGGAGCTGTTTTTT. Translation: CASSRVLNTGELFF.

The rearrangement uses TRBV5-5 and TRBJ2-7; 7 bases are a match to TRBD1. Losses at the gene ends were 0 bases for V and 0 bases for J; bases not matched to a gene: 9. Germline lookup yields CDR1 SGHKS and CDR2 YYEKEE (reference sequence). The CDR3 length is 17 residues. The CDR3 sequence: CASSLAPRQGTSYEQYF. As DNA, the CDR3 is TGTGCCAGCAGCTTGGCCCCAAGACAGGGTACCTCCTACGAGCAGTACTTC.

The V and J genes are TRBV19 and TRBJ2-1; D perhaps matches TRBD2 (7 bases). The CDR3 is 18 amino acids. The V gene lost 1 base and the J gene lost 2 bases, with 18 bases spanning the gap. The germline V gene has CDR1 LNHDA and CDR2 SQIVND (reference sequence). The CDR3 DNA follows: TGTGCCAGTAGTATAGGCTTCCGGGGGCTAGCGGCCTACAATGAGCAGTTCTTC. Protein: CASSIGFRGLAAYNEQFF.

The rearrangement joins TRBV11-3 to TRBJ2-7, with TRBD2 matching 9 bases. The CDR3 sequence is 15 residues long. The germline CDR1 and CDR2 sequences are SGHNT and YENEEA. V dropped 7 bases and J dropped 0; count of bases not matched to a gene: 7. CDR3 nucleotide sequence: TGTGCCAGCAAGAGGGCGGGAGGGAGCTCCTACGAGCAGTACTTC. Its translation is CASKRAGGSSYEQYF. The full variable domain, completed using reference TRBV11-3 and TRBJ2-7, is EAGVVQSPRYKIIEKKQPVAFWCNPISGHNTLYWYLQNLGQGPELLIRYENEEAVDDSQLPKDRFSAERLKGVDSTLKIQPAELGDSAVYLCASKRAGGSSYEQYFGPGTRLTVT.

The chain links TRBV6-1 to TRBJ2-5; D not resolved. V was shortened by 2 bases and J by 3 bases, with 7 bases between the two germline ends. CDR3 length: 13 amino acids. CDR1 and CDR2 (germline): MNHNS, SASEGT. CDR3 nucleotides: TGTGCCAGCAGTGAAAGAGGAAAAGAGACCCAGTACTTC. Translated: CASSERGKETQYF.

The J gene is TRBJ2-2, the V gene TRBV9, with a tentative D call TRBD2 (7 bases). Germline-derived CDR1 and CDR2 are SGDLS and YYNGEE. This CDR3 spans 16 amino acids. V shed 3 bases and J shed 3 bases, with 15 bases lying between them. The CDR3 here is CASSAGQRDYTGELFF. As DNA, the CDR3 is TGTGCCAGCAGCGCCGGACAGCGGGACTACACCGGGGAGCTGTTTTTT.

The chain employs TRBV5-1 and TRBJ2-7; 8 bases fit TRBD1. Germline V gene data show CDR1 as SGHRS and CDR2 as YFSETQ. V gave up 2 bases and J gave up 7 bases; unmatched junction bases: 14. This CDR3 spans 16 amino acids. The CDR3: CASSFGSRQGWREQYF. The CDR3 DNA reads TGCGCCAGCAGCTTTGGATCCCGACAGGGGTGGCGAGAGCAGTACTTC.

CDR3 residues: CAAGEFNTEAFF. In DNA form, the CDR3 reads TGTGCCGCTGGGGAGTTCAACACTGAAGCTTTCTTT. V is TRBV28 and J is TRBJ1-1; no firm D call. Germline CDR1 is MDHEN and CDR2 is SYDVKM. CDR3 length: 12 amino acids. V was shortened by 11 bases and J by 2 bases, with 12 bases between the two germline ends.

The rearrangement joins TRBV28 to TRBJ1-3; 8 positions agree with TRBD1. Per germline, CDR1 MDHEN and CDR2 SYDVKM. V was pared by 5 bases and J by 2 bases, with 8 bases of the junction left unmatched. This CDR3 is 16 amino acids long. The CDR3 DNA follows: TGTGCCAGCAGTCTACAGGGGGATGGCGCTGGAAACACCATATATTTT. Translated, it gives CASSLQGDGAGNTIYF.

Details on this clone: The DNA is left out, because the CDR3 cannot be placed on it with certainty; the CDR3 is given as TCRdb lists it. The V call is TRBV10-3, the J call TRBJ1-2; the D call TRBD1 from the table was never checked on the DNA. Germline values: CDR1 ENHRY, CDR2 SYGVKD. From its first to its last residue, the CDR3 has 24 amino acids. CDR3 protein: CAITRESGGYTFGSGTRLQGGYTF.

This clone was counted between two and nine times. V usage is TRBV7-2 and J usage is TRBJ2-7; 9 bases are shared with TRBD2. There are 15 residues in the CDR3. Germline V gene data show CDR1 as SGHTA and CDR2 as FQGNSA. With 2 bases clipped from V and 5 bases from J, the junction kept 7 bases outside the gene matches. The CDR3 nucleotides read TGTGCCAGCAGCTTAAAGGCTAGCGGGAACCACGAGCAGTACTTC. Encoded protein: CASSLKASGNHEQYF.

The J gene is TRBJ2-1, the V gene TRBV9; 7 bases align to TRBD2. J gave up 4 bases and V 2 bases, and 3 bases lay outside the gene matches. The germline V gene encodes CDR1 SGDLS and CDR2 YYNGEE. The CDR3 covers 14 residues. CDR3 amino acids: CASSVLAEYNEQFF. The CDR3 bases are TGTGCCAGCAGCGTCCTAGCGGAGTACAATGAGCAGTTCTTC. The full variable domain, with the rest looked up from reference TRBV9 and TRBJ2-1, is DSGVTQTPKHLITATGQRVTLRCSPRSGDLSVYWYQQSLDQGLQFLIQYYNGEERAKGNILERFSAQQFPDLHSELNLSSLELGDSALYFCASSVLAEYNEQFFGPGTRLTVL.

This clone showed up just once. V is TRBV5-5 and J is TRBJ2-7; 7 bases line up with TRBD1. With 3 bases clipped from V and 2 bases from J, the junction kept 17 bases outside the gene matches. Germline V gene sequence: CDR1 SGHKS, CDR2 YYEKEE (reference sequence). The CDR3 totals 18 residues. The CDR3 nucleotides are TGTGCCAGCAGCTCCAACTCCCGCCCGGGACAGATTACCTACGAGCAGTACTTC. This codes for CASSSNSRPGQITYEQYF.

The gene calls are TRBV5-6 and TRBJ2-7; 7 nucleotides line up with TRBD2. This CDR3 has 19 amino acids. Trimming cost V 3 bases and J 7 bases; bases outside gene matches: 25. Germline V gives CDR1 SGHDT, CDR2 YYEEEE. The chain's CDR3 is CASSSVMSSFGTKGLEQYF. CDR3 DNA sequence: TGTGCCAGCAGCTCGGTCATGTCCAGTTTCGGGACTAAGGGATTGGAGCAGTACTTC.

The CDR3 loop is CASSLHPHLAEATGELFF. The CDR3 coding sequence is TGTGCCAGCAGTTTACACCCCCATCTAGCGGAAGCCACCGGGGAGCTGTTTTTT. This chain links TRBV28 with TRBJ2-2; TRBD2 agrees at 7 bases. CDR1 is MDHEN, CDR2 SYDVKM, per germline. V lost 2 bases and J lost 4; bases outside the gene matches: 13. The CDR3 has 18 amino acids.

V and J are TRBV5-4 and TRBJ2-1, with 8 positions matching TRBD1. This CDR3 contains 15 residues. The V gene end was trimmed by 3 bases and the J gene end by 7 bases; junction bases not matched to a gene: 9. Germline V lookup: CDR1 SGHNT, CDR2 YYREEE (reference sequence). CDR3 loop: CASSSRQGTGNEQFF. The CDR3 nucleotides are TGTGCCAGCAGCTCACGACAGGGGACGGGAAATGAGCAGTTCTTC. Combining the CDR3 with reference TRBV5-4 and TRBJ2-1 gives the whole variable domain ETGVTQSPTHLIKTRGQQVTLRCSSQSGHNTVSWYQQALGQGPQFIFQYYREEENGRGNFPPRFSGLQFPNYSSELNVNALELDDSALYLCASSSRQGTGNEQFFGPGTRLTVL.

The chain carries TRBV28 and TRBJ1-5, with D possibly TRBD1 on 5 matching bases. In germline, CDR1 is MDHEN, CDR2 SYDVKM. V was clipped by 2 bases and J by 3 bases, with 11 bases between them. The length of the CDR3 is 15 residues. This CDR3 is CASSLPTANNQPQHF. The CDR3 region has the DNA TGTGCCAGCAGTTTACCGACAGCGAACAATCAGCCCCAGCATTTT.

The chain carries TRBV19 and TRBJ2-2; D is perhaps TRBD1 (5 bases). This CDR3 is 15 amino acids long. Germline values: CDR1 LNHDA, CDR2 SQIVND (reference sequence). V was trimmed by 4 bases and J by 3 bases, leaving 12 bases between them. In nucleotides, the CDR3 is TGTGCCAGTAGTACCGCAGGGTTGGACACCGGGGAGCTGTTTTTT. Encoded protein: CASSTAGLDTGELFF.

The rearrangement links TRBV5-4 to TRBJ2-2; the D gene is possibly TRBD1 (6 bases). Trimming took 2 bases from V and 7 from J, leaving 18 bases between them. CDR1 and CDR2 from the germline V gene are SGHNT and YYREEE (reference sequence). The CDR3 extends over 16 amino acids. Here the CDR3 reads CASSFSPGQADGELFF. The DNA of the CDR3 is TGTGCCAGCAGCTTCTCCCCGGGACAAGCCGACGGGGAGCTGTTTTTT.

There are a few counts of this clone. The CDR3 bases are TGTGCCAGCAGCCGTAGCCCGGGGGCTGGAAACACCATATATTTT. It specifies CASSRSPGAGNTIYF. The chain uses TRBV7-8 and TRBJ1-3; perhaps TRBD1 as D (5 bases). The CDR3 extends over 15 amino acids. CDR1 is SGHVS and CDR2 is FQNEAQ in the germline V gene. Trimming took 5 bases from V and 2 from J, leaving 13 bases between them. The full variable domain, with the rest looked up from reference TRBV7-8 and TRBJ1-3, is GAGVSQSPRYKVAKRGQDVALRCDPISGHVSLFWYQQALGQGPEFLTYFQNEAQLDKSGLPSDRFFAERPEGSVSTLKIQRTQQEDSAVYLCASSRSPGAGNTIYFGEGSWLTVV.

This clone showed up just a few times. The V gene is TRBV19, the J gene TRBJ2-1; a possible D gene is TRBD2 (6 bases). The CDR3 sequence is 13 residues long. The V gene's germline CDR1 is LNHDA and CDR2 SQIVND (reference sequence). V lost 8 bases to trimming and J lost 4 bases, with 12 bases between them. CDR3 region: CASGHGRYNEQFF. The DNA of the CDR3 is TGTGCCAGTGGCCACGGGAGATACAATGAGCAGTTCTTC.

The chain recombines TRBV2 with TRBJ2-1; 9 positions agree with TRBD2. CDR3 length: 15 amino acids. Losses at the gene ends were 7 bases for V and 0 bases for J; bases not matched to a gene: 4. Germline CDR1 and CDR2: SNHLY and FYNNEI. This chain's CDR3 is CASKTSGSSYNEQFF. Here the CDR3 DNA reads TGTGCCAGCAAGACTAGCGGAAGCTCCTACAATGAGCAGTTCTTC.

The chain is built from TRBV29-1 and TRBJ1-5; 9 bases line up with TRBD1. This CDR3 contains 14 residues. In germline, CDR1 is SQVTM, CDR2 ANQGSEA. Trimming cost V 4 bases and J 6 bases; bases outside gene matches: 7. In DNA form, the CDR3 reads TGCAGCGTTGGGGACAGGGATGGGAGTCAGCCCCAGCATTTT. Protein sequence: CSVGDRDGSQPQHF.

The chain uses TRBV5-1 and TRBJ1-1; D possibly corresponds to TRBD1 (5 bases). Germline assignment: CDR1 SGHRS and CDR2 YFSETQ. V shed 4 bases and J shed 5 bases, with 15 bases lying between them. This CDR3 is 14 amino acids long. CDR3 coding DNA: TGCGCCAGCAGCCGGGGGGGGGTGGAGACTGAAGCTTTCTTT. Its protein product is CASSRGGVETEAFF.

This clone was recorded a few times. The CDR3 DNA reads as TGTGCCAGCACGCCGGGAGTCCAAGAGACCCAGTACTTC. It encodes CASTPGVQETQYF. The chain links TRBV2 to TRBJ2-5; weak D call: TRBD2 (6 bases). V lost 7 bases to trimming and J lost 1 base, with 10 bases between them. Germline V gene sequence: CDR1 SNHLY, CDR2 FYNNEI. The CDR3 contains 13 residues.

The chain uses TRBV7-9 and TRBJ1-2; TRBD1 might be the D (5 bases). The length of the CDR3 is 14 residues. The germline V gene encodes CDR1 SEHNR and CDR2 FQNEAQ (reference sequence). Trimming stripped 5 bases from V and 8 bases from J, with 18 bases between. The CDR3 nucleotides read TGTGCCAGCAGCCCGGACACGGATCCTCGCGGCTACACCTTC. Protein product: CASSPDTDPRGYTF.

V gene TRBV2 combines with J gene TRBJ1-5; TRBD1 matches at 7 bases. Losses at the gene ends were 5 bases for V and 0 bases for J; bases not matched to a gene: 4. Germline lookup yields CDR1 SNHLY and CDR2 FYNNEI. The CDR3 totals 15 residues. CDR3 in DNA: TGTGCCAGCAGTTCACAGGGGTTTAGCAATCAGCCCCAGCATTTT. Translating it yields CASSSQGFSNQPQHF.

This clone was observed a few times. The V and J genes are TRBV25-1 and TRBJ1-4; no definite D call. There are 15 residues in the CDR3. Germline V gene sequence: CDR1 MGHDK, CDR2 SYGVNS. The V end was cut by 2 bases, the J end by 8 bases, with 15 bases between. CDR3 residues: CASSERLGSGEKLFF. The CDR3 bases are TGTGCCAGCAGTGAACGTTTGGGCTCGGGGGAAAAACTGTTTTTT.

CDR3 nucleotide sequence: TGCGCCAGCAGCCAAGATCTAGGGGGTGGGTCCTACAATGAGCAGTTCTTC. Amino acids: CASSQDLGGGSYNEQFF. The V and J genes are TRBV4-3 and TRBJ2-1; D may be TRBD1 (6 bases). With 0 bases removed from V and 1 base from J, the gap between germline ends came to 13 bases. Germline V gene sequence: CDR1 LGHNA, CDR2 YSLEER. The CDR3 is made up of 17 amino acids.

This chain links TRBV5-1 with TRBJ1-1; no reliable D call. Germline CDR1 is SGHRS and CDR2 is YFSETQ. V shed 0 bases and J shed 5 bases, with 8 bases lying between them. The length of the CDR3 is 13 residues. The CDR3, as DNA: TGCGCCAGCAGCTTGGCCGACAAAACTGAAGCTTTCTTT. Translation: CASSLADKTEAFF.